The clone carrying this T cell receptor (beta chain) appeared many times. This sample's time point: newly diagnosed GD, antithyroid drugs for less than 3 months. PBMCs provided the RNA from which the TCR library was made. Arm-PCR with iRepertoire HTBI primers amplified the CDR3 regions for these TCR beta libraries. A single record per CDR3 protein comes from TCRdb applying MiXCR to the multiplex PCR reads. Of about 540,000 distinct CDR3 sequences listed, about 13% are singletons. This sample was taken from a study of regulatory T cells in long-lasting Graves disease. This sample was shared with a second study, whose subject was T cells in Graves' hyperthyroidism and ophthalmopathy. That paper states: A 13 V-J signature model discriminated ophthalmopathy versus stable hyperthyroidism. Ophthalmopathy got predicted by the model a median around 6.8 months before its onset.

Sample: peripheral blood mononuclear cells (PBMCs), taken at new diagnosis, from a patient treated with antithyroid drugs. This sequence was found in a man aged 30 to 39 with Graves disease.

CDR3 in amino acids: CATSDQQAAYYNEQFF. CDR3 bases: TGTGCCACCAGTGACCAACAGGCTGCCTACTACAATGAGCAGTTCTTC. V is TRBV24-1 and J is TRBJ2-1; weak D call: TRBD1 (5 bases). The ends were cut back, 4 bases at V and 3 bases at J, with 15 bases in the middle. Germline values: CDR1 KGHDR, CDR2 SFDVKD. This CDR3 is built from 16 residues.